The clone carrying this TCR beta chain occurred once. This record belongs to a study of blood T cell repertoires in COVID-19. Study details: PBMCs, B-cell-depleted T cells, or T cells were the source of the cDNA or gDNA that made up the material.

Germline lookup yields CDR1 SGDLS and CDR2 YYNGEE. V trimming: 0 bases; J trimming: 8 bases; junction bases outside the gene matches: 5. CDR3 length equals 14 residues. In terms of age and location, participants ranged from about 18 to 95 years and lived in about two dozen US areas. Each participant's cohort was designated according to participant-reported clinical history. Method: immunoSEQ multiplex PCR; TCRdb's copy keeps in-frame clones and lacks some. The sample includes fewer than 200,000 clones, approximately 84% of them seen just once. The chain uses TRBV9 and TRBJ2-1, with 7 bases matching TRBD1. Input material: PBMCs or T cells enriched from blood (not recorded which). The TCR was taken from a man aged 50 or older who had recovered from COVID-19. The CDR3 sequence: CASSVVGTVHEQFF. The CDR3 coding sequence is TGTGCCAGCAGCGTAGTAGGGACAGTCCATGAGCAGTTCTTC. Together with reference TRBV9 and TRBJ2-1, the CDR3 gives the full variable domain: DSGVTQTPKHLITATGQRVTLRCSPRSGDLSVYWYQQSLDQGLQFLIQYYNGEERAKGNILERFSAQQFPDLHSELNLSSLELGDSALYFCASSVVGTVHEQFFGPGTRLTVL.